Presented here are 14 T cell receptor beta chains from one specimen sequenced in a study of PD-L1 blockade in urothelial cancer. This table comes from immunoSEQ multiplex PCR, and its TCRdb copy is limited to in-frame clones, with some not included. This table has about 95,000 clones, around 86% appearing once. Time point defined: pretreatment peripheral blood. Sample: PBMCs, taken around atezolizumab (anti-PD-L1) treatment. The receptor source for this set is a man in his sixties with urothelial cancer.

The chain combines TRBV5-1 with TRBJ2-7; D is ambiguous. V shed 1 base and J shed 2 bases, with 10 bases lying between them. The CDR3 contains 14 residues. Germline V lookup: CDR1 SGHRS, CDR2 YFSETQ. In DNA form, the CDR3 reads TGCGCCAGCAGCTTGCAGTCTGATACCTACGAGCAGTACTTC. Protein: CASSLQSDTYEQYF. Supplemented by reference TRBV5-1 and TRBJ2-7, the full variable domain reads KAGVTQTPRYLIKTRGQQVTLSCSPISGHRSVSWYQQTPGQGLQFLFEYFSETQRNKGNFPGRFSGRQFSNSRSEMNVSTLELGDSALYLCASSLQSDTYEQYFGPGTRLTVT.

The J gene is TRBJ2-3, the V gene TRBV11-2; no clear D. Per the germline V gene, CDR1 is SGHAT and CDR2 is FQNNGV. The CDR3 totals 14 residues. Trimming removed 1 base from V and 2 bases from J, with 7 bases in between. CDR3: CASSLGLPTDTQYF. CDR3 DNA sequence: TGTGCCAGCAGCTTAGGACTCCCCACAGATACGCAGTATTTT.

This clone occurred once. The CDR3 DNA sequence: TGTGCCAGCAGCTTCCGGACTAGCGGGATCGATGAGCAGTTCTTC. It translates to CASSFRTSGIDEQFF. This chain joins TRBV5-4 and TRBJ2-1, with TRBD2 identical over 12 bases. The CDR3 has 15 residues. Unmatched junction bases numbered 5, after V lost 2 bases and J lost 8 bases. Germline V gives CDR1 SGHNT, CDR2 YYREEE (reference sequence).

The rearrangement joins TRBV6-1 to TRBJ2-3, with TRBD1 matching 9 bases. The V gene's germline CDR1 is MNHNS and CDR2 SASEGT. The CDR3 spans 15 residues. J was trimmed by 2 bases and V by 6 bases; bases with no gene match: 6. The CDR3 DNA reads as TGTGCCAGCAGGAGGACAGGGGCCATCACAGATACGCAGTATTTT. Amino acid sequence: CASRRTGAITDTQYF.

This clone appeared a single time. V usage is TRBV5-1 and J usage is TRBJ1-4; TRBD1 matches 9 bases. CDR3 size: 15 residues. The trim removed 0 bases at V and 8 bases at J, leaving 5 bases unmatched. The V gene's germline CDR1 is SGHRS and CDR2 YFSETQ. The CDR3 DNA sequence: TGCGCCAGCAGCTTGGAGGGACAGGGACAAGAAAAACTGTTTTTT. As protein: CASSLEGQGQEKLFF. Drawing the rest from reference TRBV5-1 and TRBJ1-4, the complete variable domain is KAGVTQTPRYLIKTRGQQVTLSCSPISGHRSVSWYQQTPGQGLQFLFEYFSETQRNKGNFPGRFSGRQFSNSRSEMNVSTLELGDSALYLCASSLEGQGQEKLFFGSGTQLSVL.

The V and J genes are TRBV7-3 and TRBJ2-7; 9 bases fit TRBD2. Per germline, CDR1 SGHTA and CDR2 FQGTGA. The CDR3 extends over 15 amino acids. The ends lost 2 bases at V and 2 bases at J; junction bases unmatched: 4. In DNA form, the CDR3 reads TGTGCCAGCAGCTTAGTAGCGGGGGCCACCTACGAGCAGTACTTC. Translation gives CASSLVAGATYEQYF. The variable domain in full, with the rest retrieved from reference TRBV7-3 and TRBJ2-7, is GAGVSQTPSNKVTEKGKYVELRCDPISGHTALYWYRQSLGQGPEFLIYFQGTGAADDSGLPNDRFFAVRPEGSVSTLKIQRTERGDSAVYLCASSLVAGATYEQYFGPGTRLTVT.

The CDR3 protein is CASSEAERRGYTF. The CDR3 nucleotides read TGTGCCAGCAGTGAAGCCGAGAGGAGGGGCTACACCTTC. The chain recombines TRBV6-1 with TRBJ1-2, with D hard to call. Deletions cut 0 bases from V and 8 bases from J, with 10 bases between. The CDR3 runs 13 residues. The germline V gene has CDR1 MNHNS and CDR2 SASEGT.

The V and J genes are TRBV7-2 and TRBJ2-7; 9 bases fit TRBD2. V gave up 5 bases and J gave up 3 bases; unmatched junction bases: 8. This CDR3 region has 15 residues. Germline CDR1 and CDR2: SGHTA and FQGNSA. The CDR3 DNA is TGTGCCAGCAGCCCCGGGAGCGGGGGGTTCTACGAGCAGTACTTC. Its protein is CASSPGSGGFYEQYF.

This clone was picked up one time. The V and J genes are TRBV10-3 and TRBJ2-4; a weak D match, TRBD1 (5 bases). V was pared by 3 bases and J by 2 bases, with 8 bases between. The CDR3 contains 14 residues. Looked up from germline, CDR1 is ENHRY and CDR2 is SYGVKD. The CDR3 loop reads CAISDQGTKNIQYF. The CDR3 region has the DNA TGTGCCATCAGTGACCAGGGTACCAAAAACATTCAGTACTTC.

This clone was counted once. V and J are TRBV6-5 and TRBJ2-5; 10 bases agree with TRBD1. Per germline, CDR1 MNHEY and CDR2 SVGAGI. CDR3 size: 15 residues. The ends lost 6 bases at V and 1 base at J; junction bases unmatched: 5. The CDR3 region has the DNA TGTGCCAGCAGAGCCGGGACAGGGGTCCAAGAGACCCAGTACTTC. It encodes CASRAGTGVQETQYF.

The rearrangement uses TRBV7-9 and TRBJ2-2, with TRBD2 matching 7 bases. CDR1 SEHNR and CDR2 FQNEAQ come from the germline V gene (reference sequence). CDR3 length equals 15 residues. V shed 3 bases and J 6 bases; nucleotides not matched to a gene: 7. For the CDR3, the DNA is TGTGCCAGCAGCTTCGTGGCAGGGAGGGCCGGGGAGCTGTTTTTT. It encodes CASSFVAGRAGELFF.

This chain uses TRBV6-5 with TRBJ1-2; D is uncertain. In germline, CDR1 is MNHEY, CDR2 SVGAGI. V was trimmed by 2 bases and J by 1 base, leaving 5 bases between them. This CDR3 has 13 amino acids. CDR3 loop: CASSYGGNYGYTF. The DNA of the CDR3 is TGTGCCAGCAGTTACGGCGGTAACTATGGCTACACCTTC.

The chain links TRBV27 to TRBJ2-2, with 7 nucleotides matching TRBD1. Germline CDR1 is MNHEY and CDR2 is SMNVEV (reference sequence). V shed 4 bases, J shed 8 bases, and the junction held 10 bases outside the gene matches. There are 15 residues in the CDR3. The CDR3 DNA reads TGTGCCAGCAGTTCGCCGGGACAGACGGGGGGGGAGCTGTTTTTT. It specifies CASSSPGQTGGELFF.

The chain combines TRBV6-5 with TRBJ1-2; unclear D gene. CDR1 is MNHEY, CDR2 SVGAGI, per germline. The V gene lost 5 bases and the J gene lost 10 bases, with 8 bases spanning the gap. The CDR3 runs 10 residues. CDR3 amino acids: CASSIRYYTF. The CDR3, as DNA: TGTGCCAGCAGTATTCGTTACTACACCTTC.